Presented here are 20 T cell receptor beta chains from one specimen sequenced in a study of post-analysis software for immune sequencing data (dated by TCRdb to the mid-2010s). Broad study findings and their caveats: About five TRBV segments, including TRBV5-6, TRBV5-1 and TRBV20-1, were significantly more frequent in patients than controls.

Their antigen targets remain unknown. Libraries were built with PCR. Instrument used: Illumina HiSeq 2500. To reduce PCR and sequencing biases, unique molecular identifiers were built into the TCR beta cDNA libraries. Clones were called with MiXCR by TCRdb after fastp trimmed the public reads at Q25, and only in-frame beta chains were retained. Identical CDR3 protein sequences are pooled into one entry, listed with their most common genes and DNA. The sample table contains about 540,000 distinct CDR3 sequences; only one count was recorded for around a third of them. In total, the top ten clones hold approximately 6% of the sample. Sequencing input: blood. These receptor sequences come from a girl aged 2 to 17 with multiple sclerosis.

This clonotype turned up a few times. This rearrangement joins TRBV6-2 or TRBV6-3 to TRBJ2-1; 9 bases agree with TRBD2. CDR3 size: 15 residues. J gave up 5 bases and V 4 bases, and 6 bases lay outside the gene matches. CDR1 and CDR2 (germline): MNHEY, SVGEGT. CDR3 sequence: CASSLWRGGNNEQFF. In nucleotides, the CDR3 is TGTGCCAGCAGTTTATGGCGGGGGGGAAACAATGAGCAGTTCTTC.

This clonotype was observed a handful of times. The chain joins TRBV20-1 to TRBJ1-1; 8 nucleotides agree with TRBD1. The J segment lost 3 bases and the V segment lost 6 bases, leaving 6 bases of the junction unmatched. Germline assignment: CDR1 DFQATT and CDR2 SNEGSKA (reference sequence). The CDR3 spans 13 residues. As DNA, the CDR3 is TGCAGTGCCCCCAGGGGGCGGGACACTGAAGCTTTCTTT. It translates to CSAPRGRDTEAFF.

This clonotype was counted only a few times. The CDR3 DNA follows: TGTGCCAGCAGCCACCTGTTCCGGGACAGGGGCCATGAGCAGTTCTTC. The encoded protein is CASSHLFRDRGHEQFF. The rearrangement links TRBV3-1 to TRBJ2-1; 10 nucleotides line up with TRBD1. CDR3 size: 16 residues. CDR1 LGHDT and CDR2 YNNKEL come from the germline V gene (reference sequence). Trimming cost V 3 bases and J 8 bases; bases outside gene matches: 10.

This clonotype was recorded many times. An end of the junction differs from the germline gene, which may be a read error. This chain links TRBV12-3 or TRBV12-4 with TRBJ2-5; TRBD2 matches at 9 bases. The CDR3 totals 14 residues. The CDR3 protein is CASSLVAGEETQYF. DNA for the CDR3: TGTGCCAGCAGCTTAGTAGCGGGGGAAGAGACCCAGTACTTC.

The genes are TRBV7-9 and TRBJ2-1, with D maybe TRBD2 (5 bases). Trimming shortened V by 8 bases and J by 9 bases, and 11 bases separated the two germline ends. The CDR3 is made up of 11 amino acids. Germline V gene lookup returns CDR1 SEHNR and CDR2 FQNEAQ (reference sequence). CDR3 sequence: CASGSGGEQFF. CDR3 in DNA: TGTGCCAGCGGCAGTGGAGGTGAGCAGTTCTTC.

The J gene is TRBJ1-5, the V gene TRBV3-1, with TRBD1 matching 12 bases. The CDR3 consists of 19 residues. V was clipped by 0 bases and J by 2 bases; unmatched bases: 8. The germline gives CDR1 LGHDT, CDR2 YNNKEL (reference sequence). CDR3 loop: CASSQDERDRGQRNQPQHF. CDR3 in DNA: TGTGCCAGCAGCCAAGATGAGCGGGACAGGGGGCAACGCAATCAGCCCCAGCATTTT. Complete variable domain (other parts from reference TRBV3-1 and TRBJ1-5): DTAVSQTPKYLVTQMGNDKSIKCEQNLGHDTMYWYKQDSKKFLKIMFSYNNKELIINETVPNRFSPKSPDKAHLNLHINSLELGDSAVYFCASSQDERDRGQRNQPQHFGDGTRLSIL.

This clonotype was seen a few times. The rearrangement joins TRBV20-1 to TRBJ2-1, with 7 bases that match TRBD2. This CDR3 contains 14 residues. CDR1 and CDR2 (germline): DFQATT, SNEGSKA (reference sequence). V was pared by 7 bases and J by 5 bases, with 11 bases of the junction left unmatched. The CDR3 reads CSVPWRGINNEQFF. Written as DNA, the CDR3 is TGCAGTGTCCCGTGGCGGGGGATTAACAATGAGCAGTTCTTC.

Of note for this clonotype: The germline gene is not matched at one end of the junction; a read error may be the cause. The chain has TRBV20-1 and TRBJ2-1; 12 bases are a match to TRBD2. Germline CDR1 and CDR2: DFQATT and SNEGSKA (reference sequence). The CDR3 is 14 amino acids. The CDR3 here is CSARLAGVYTEQFF. Here the CDR3 DNA reads TGCAGTGCGAGACTAGCGGGGGTGTACACTGAGCAGTTCTTC.

This clonotype appeared many times. The chain combines TRBV12-3 or TRBV12-4 with TRBJ2-7; 7 nucleotides align to TRBD1. V was pared by 4 bases and J by 2 bases, with 2 bases of the junction left unmatched. There are 13 residues in the CDR3. CDR3 sequence reads: CASSSGQTYEQYF. The CDR3 region has the DNA TGTGCCAGCAGTTCGGGACAGACCTACGAGCAGTACTTC.

This rearrangement joins TRBV9 to TRBJ1-1; 10 bases match TRBD1. CDR3 length: 15 amino acids. V lost 7 bases, J lost 7 bases, and 13 bases stayed unmatched. CDR1 SGDLS and CDR2 YYNGEE come from the germline V gene. This chain's CDR3 is CASGERSGTGDEAFF. In DNA, the CDR3 is TGTGCCAGCGGCGAGAGATCCGGGACAGGGGATGAAGCTTTCTTT.

The rearrangement uses TRBV12-3 or TRBV12-4 and TRBJ2-5, with 9 nucleotides matching TRBD1. With 5 bases clipped from V and 11 bases from J, the junction kept 9 bases outside the gene matches. The CDR3 has 13 amino acids. The CDR3 loop is CASSPGQGKEQYF. DNA of the CDR3: TGTGCCAGCAGTCCCGGACAGGGGAAGGAGCAGTACTTC.

V and J are TRBV13 and TRBJ2-1; 15 positions match TRBD2. The CDR3 contains 15 residues. Germline V CDR1 and CDR2: PRHDT, FYEKMQ (reference sequence). V dropped 5 bases and J dropped 9; count of bases not matched to a gene: 5. CDR3 region: CASSPGLAGGIEQFF. DNA of the CDR3: TGTGCCAGCAGCCCCGGACTAGCGGGGGGGATTGAGCAGTTCTTC. Looking up the rest from reference TRBV13 and TRBJ2-1 gives the full variable domain: AAGVIQSPRHLIKEKRETATLKCYPIPRHDTVYWYQQGPGQDPQFLISFYEKMQSDKGSIPDRFSAQQFSDYHSELNMSSLELGDSALYFCASSPGLAGGIEQFFGPGTRLTVL.

This clonotype showed up just a few times. V and J are TRBV12-3 or TRBV12-4 and TRBJ2-1; D may be TRBD1 (5 bases). Between the trimmed V and J ends, which lost 2 bases and 5 bases, there was a span of 7 bases. This CDR3 spans 13 amino acids. The CDR3 DNA is TGTGCCAGCAGTTTAAGGGGAAACAATGAGCAGTTCTTC. This translates into CASSLRGNNEQFF.

The chain uses TRBV5-1 and TRBJ1-1; D is ambiguous. This CDR3 spans 16 amino acids. V lost 0 bases, J lost 0 bases, and 12 bases lay in between. Per germline, CDR1 SGHRS and CDR2 YFSETQ. CDR3 nucleotides: TGCGCCAGCAGCTTGGCGGGAGGCATGGTGAACACTGAAGCTTTCTTT. Translated, it gives CASSLAGGMVNTEAFF.

The chain links TRBV27 to TRBJ2-3; the D gene could be TRBD1 or TRBD2 (5 bases each). This CDR3 has 14 amino acids. The germline V and J ends were trimmed by 6 bases and 2 bases, with 12 bases remaining between them. The germline V gene has CDR1 MNHEY and CDR2 SMNVEV (reference sequence). This chain's CDR3 is CASRVMGTTDTQYF. In nucleotides, the CDR3 is TGTGCCAGCAGAGTTATGGGGACCACAGATACGCAGTATTTT.

The gene calls are TRBV2 and TRBJ2-3; TRBD2 might be the D (5 bases). The length of the CDR3 is 16 residues. CDR1 SNHLY and CDR2 FYNNEI come from the germline V gene. V dropped 6 bases and J dropped 1 base, with 17 bases sitting between them. The CDR3 sequence is CASSPNEGEGTDTQYF. Here the CDR3 DNA reads TGTGCCAGCAGCCCGAATGAGGGTGAGGGCACAGATACGCAGTATTTT. The full variable domain, completed using reference TRBV2 and TRBJ2-3, is EPEVTQTPSHQVTQMGQEVILRCVPISNHLYFYWYRQILGQKVEFLVSFYNNEISEKSEIFDDQFSVERPDGSNFTLKIRSTKLEDSAMYFCASSPNEGEGTDTQYFGPGTRLTVL.

The chain employs TRBV6-5 and TRBJ2-7; 12 bases are a match to TRBD1. This CDR3 contains 13 residues. In germline, CDR1 is MNHEY, CDR2 SVGAGI. Germline trimming cut 10 bases from V and 6 bases from J; bases unmatched to any gene: 7. CDR3 nucleotides: TGTGCCACCGCCGGGACAGGGGGCCTCGAGCAGTACTTC. This gives the protein CATAGTGGLEQYF.

This chain uses TRBV9 with TRBJ1-4; tentatively, D is TRBD1 (5 bases). The V end was cut by 4 bases, the J end by 4 bases, with 20 bases between. CDR1 and CDR2 (germline): SGDLS, YYNGEE. The CDR3 contains 17 residues. CDR3 protein: CASSPGGGSPGNEKLFF. CDR3 in DNA: TGTGCCAGCAGCCCCGGGGGGGGTTCTCCGGGTAATGAAAAACTGTTTTTT.

This rearrangement joins TRBV5-1 to TRBJ2-4, with a tentative D call TRBD2 (5 bases). With the DNA end fitting TRBJ2-7 better, the J assignment may be wrong. This CDR3 contains 17 residues. Germline lookup yields CDR1 SGHRS and CDR2 YFSETQ. The CDR3 DNA follows: TGCGCCAGCAGCTTGTTGGGTCTGGAGGACGGGACCTACGAGCAGTACTTC. Encoded protein: CASSLLGLEDGTYEQYF.

The sample holds many counts of this clonotype. This chain joins TRBV5-1 and TRBJ2-6; no clear D gene. This CDR3 is built from 15 residues. V was clipped by 2 bases and J by 0 bases, with 6 bases between them. Germline loops: CDR1 SGHRS, CDR2 YFSETQ. The CDR3 is CASSFLGSGANVLTF. The CDR3 DNA is TGCGCCAGCAGCTTCTTGGGCTCTGGGGCCAACGTCCTGACTTTC. The complete variable domain, with remaining parts taken from reference TRBV5-1 and TRBJ2-6, reads KAGVTQTPRYLIKTRGQQVTLSCSPISGHRSVSWYQQTPGQGLQFLFEYFSETQRNKGNFPGRFSGRQFSNSRSEMNVSTLELGDSALYLCASSFLGSGANVLTFGAGSRLTVL.